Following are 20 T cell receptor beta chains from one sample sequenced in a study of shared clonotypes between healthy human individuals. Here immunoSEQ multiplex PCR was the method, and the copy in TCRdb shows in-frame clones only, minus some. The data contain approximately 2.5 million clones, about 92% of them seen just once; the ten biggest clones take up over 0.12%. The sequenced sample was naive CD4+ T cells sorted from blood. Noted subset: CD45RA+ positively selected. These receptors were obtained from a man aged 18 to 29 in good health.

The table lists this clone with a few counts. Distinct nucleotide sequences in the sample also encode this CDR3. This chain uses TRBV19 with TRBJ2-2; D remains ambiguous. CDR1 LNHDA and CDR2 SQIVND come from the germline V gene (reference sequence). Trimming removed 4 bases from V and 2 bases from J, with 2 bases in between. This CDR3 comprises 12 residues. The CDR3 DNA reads TGTGCCAGTAGTACCAACACCGGGGAGCTGTTTTTT. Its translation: CASSTNTGELFF.

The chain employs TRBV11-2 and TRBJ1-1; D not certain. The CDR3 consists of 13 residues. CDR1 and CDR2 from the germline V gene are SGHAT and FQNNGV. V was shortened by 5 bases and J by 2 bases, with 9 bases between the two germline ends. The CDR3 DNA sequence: TGTGCCAGCAGCCCCCAGGCAAACACTGAAGCTTTCTTT. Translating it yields CASSPQANTEAFF.

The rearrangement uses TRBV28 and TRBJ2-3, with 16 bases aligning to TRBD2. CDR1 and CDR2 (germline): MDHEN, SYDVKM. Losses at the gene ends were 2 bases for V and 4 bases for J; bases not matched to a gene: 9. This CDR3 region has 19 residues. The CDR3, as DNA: TGTGCCAGCAGTTTAGAATTAACGGGACTAGCGGGGGGGGCAGATACGCAGTATTTT. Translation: CASSLELTGLAGGADTQYF.

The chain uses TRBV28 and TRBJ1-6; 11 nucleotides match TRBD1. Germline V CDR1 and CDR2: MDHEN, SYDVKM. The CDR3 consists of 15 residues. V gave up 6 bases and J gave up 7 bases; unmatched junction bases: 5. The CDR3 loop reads CASSRGDRGNSPLHF. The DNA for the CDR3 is TGTGCCAGCAGCCGGGGGGACAGGGGGAATTCACCCCTCCACTTT.

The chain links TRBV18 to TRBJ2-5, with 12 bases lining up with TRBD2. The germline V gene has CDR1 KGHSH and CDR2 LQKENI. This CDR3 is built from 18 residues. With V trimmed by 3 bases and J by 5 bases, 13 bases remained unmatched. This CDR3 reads CASSPPRTSGDLFETQYF. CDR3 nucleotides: TGTGCCAGCTCACCTCCTCGGACTAGCGGGGACCTTTTTGAGACCCAGTACTTC.

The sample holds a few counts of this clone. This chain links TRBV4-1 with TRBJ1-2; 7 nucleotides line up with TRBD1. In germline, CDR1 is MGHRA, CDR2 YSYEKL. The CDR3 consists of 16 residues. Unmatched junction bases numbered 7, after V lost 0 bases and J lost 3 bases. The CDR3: CASSQETGASHYGYTF. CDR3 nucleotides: TGCGCCAGCAGCCAAGAAACAGGGGCTTCTCACTATGGCTACACCTTC.

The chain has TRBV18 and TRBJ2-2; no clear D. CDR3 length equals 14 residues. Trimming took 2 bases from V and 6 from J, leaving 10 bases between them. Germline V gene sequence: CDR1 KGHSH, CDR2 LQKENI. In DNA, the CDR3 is TGTGCCAGCTCACCAGCCTCTGTGGCCGGGGAGCTGTTTTTT. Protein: CASSPASVAGELFF.

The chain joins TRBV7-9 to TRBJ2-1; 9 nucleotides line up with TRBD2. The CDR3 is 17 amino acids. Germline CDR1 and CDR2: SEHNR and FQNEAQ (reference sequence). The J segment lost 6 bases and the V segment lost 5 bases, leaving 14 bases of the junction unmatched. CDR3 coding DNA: TGTGCCAGCAGCCCACCCCCCGGGCGGGGGGGCGGCAATGAGCAGTTCTTC. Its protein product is CASSPPPGRGGGNEQFF.

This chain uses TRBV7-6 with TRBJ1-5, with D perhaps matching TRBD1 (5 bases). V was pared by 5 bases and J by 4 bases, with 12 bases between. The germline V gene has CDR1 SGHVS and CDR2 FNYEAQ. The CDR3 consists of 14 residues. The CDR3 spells CASSAGLGNQPQHF. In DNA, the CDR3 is TGTGCCAGCAGCGCAGGGTTGGGTAATCAGCCCCAGCATTTT.

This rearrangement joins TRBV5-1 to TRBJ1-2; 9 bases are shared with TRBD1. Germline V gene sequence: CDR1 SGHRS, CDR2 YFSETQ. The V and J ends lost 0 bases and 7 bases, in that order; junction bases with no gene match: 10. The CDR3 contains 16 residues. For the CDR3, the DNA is TGCGCCAGCAGCTTGGTAACAGGGGGCGCAGGAGGTGGCTACACCTTC. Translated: CASSLVTGGAGGGYTF.

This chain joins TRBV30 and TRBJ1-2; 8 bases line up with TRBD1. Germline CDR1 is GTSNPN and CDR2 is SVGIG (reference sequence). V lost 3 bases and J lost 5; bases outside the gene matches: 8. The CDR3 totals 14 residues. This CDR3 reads CAWSGQGKEYGYTF. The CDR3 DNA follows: TGTGCCTGGAGCGGACAGGGTAAGGAGTATGGCTACACCTTC.

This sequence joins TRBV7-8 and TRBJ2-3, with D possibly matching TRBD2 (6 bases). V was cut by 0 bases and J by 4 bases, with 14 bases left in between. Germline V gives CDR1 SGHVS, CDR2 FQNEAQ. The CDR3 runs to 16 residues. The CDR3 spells CASSLAGLLAPDTQYF. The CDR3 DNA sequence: TGTGCCAGCAGCTTAGCGGGGCTACTAGCCCCAGATACGCAGTATTTT.

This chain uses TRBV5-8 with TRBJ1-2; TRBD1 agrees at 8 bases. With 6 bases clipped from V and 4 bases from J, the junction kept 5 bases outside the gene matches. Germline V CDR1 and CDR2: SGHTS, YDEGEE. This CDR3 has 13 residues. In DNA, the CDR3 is TGTGCCAGCAACAGGGGGATGGGCTATGGCTACACCTTC. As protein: CASNRGMGYGYTF.

The CDR3 spells CAWSVGWRTEAFF. CDR3 DNA: TGTGCCTGGAGTGTGGGGTGGCGAACTGAAGCTTTCTTT. V usage is TRBV30 and J usage is TRBJ1-1; no definite D call. From germline, CDR1 is GTSNPN and CDR2 SVGIG (reference sequence). Trimming pared 0 bases from V and 5 bases from J, leaving 10 bases between. The length of the CDR3 is 13 residues.

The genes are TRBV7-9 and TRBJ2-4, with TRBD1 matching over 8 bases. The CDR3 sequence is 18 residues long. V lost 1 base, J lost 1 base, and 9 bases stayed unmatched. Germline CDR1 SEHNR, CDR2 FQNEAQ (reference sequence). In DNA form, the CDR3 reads TGTGCCAGCAGCTTAGGGACAGGGAGCGTTCGCGCCAAAAACATTCAGTACTTC. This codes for CASSLGTGSVRAKNIQYF.

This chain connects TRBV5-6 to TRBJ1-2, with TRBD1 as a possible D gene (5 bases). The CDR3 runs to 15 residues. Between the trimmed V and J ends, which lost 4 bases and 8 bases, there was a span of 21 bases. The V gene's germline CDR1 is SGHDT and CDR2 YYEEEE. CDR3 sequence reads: CASSQGGPLSAGYTF. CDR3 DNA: TGTGCCAGCAGCCAGGGAGGTCCCCTATCTGCGGGCTACACCTTC.

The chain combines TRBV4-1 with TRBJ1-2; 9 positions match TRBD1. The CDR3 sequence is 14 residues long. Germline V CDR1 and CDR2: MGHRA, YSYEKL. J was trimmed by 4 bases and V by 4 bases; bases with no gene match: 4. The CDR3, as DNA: TGCGCCAGCAGCCTGGGACAGGGCCCCTATGGCTACACCTTC. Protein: CASSLGQGPYGYTF.

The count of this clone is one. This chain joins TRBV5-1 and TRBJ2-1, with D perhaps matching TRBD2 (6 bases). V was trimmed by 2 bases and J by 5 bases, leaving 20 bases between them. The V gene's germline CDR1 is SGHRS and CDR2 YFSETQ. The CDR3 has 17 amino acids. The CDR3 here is CASSFLALGSQDNEQFF. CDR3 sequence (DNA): TGCGCCAGCAGCTTCCTAGCGCTGGGATCACAGGACAATGAGCAGTTCTTC.

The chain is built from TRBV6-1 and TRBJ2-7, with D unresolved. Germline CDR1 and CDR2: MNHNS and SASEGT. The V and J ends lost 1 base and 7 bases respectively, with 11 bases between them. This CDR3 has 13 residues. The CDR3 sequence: CASSEVIRREQYF. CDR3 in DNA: TGTGCCAGCAGTGAAGTTATCAGGAGAGAGCAGTACTTC.

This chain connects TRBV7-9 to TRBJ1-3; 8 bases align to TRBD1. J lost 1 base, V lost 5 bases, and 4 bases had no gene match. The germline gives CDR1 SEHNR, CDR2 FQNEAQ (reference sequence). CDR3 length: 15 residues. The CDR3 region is CASSPGQESGNTIYF. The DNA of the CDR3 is TGTGCCAGCAGCCCGGGACAGGAATCTGGAAACACCATATATTTT.